What follows is one TCR beta chain and its context. Amplified material comprised TCR beta CDR3 regions derived from RNA transcripts. Second-round multiplex PCR came after a first-round RT-PCR that employed HTBI primers. TCRdb reanalysed the multiplex PCR reads using MiXCR and keeps one entry per CDR3 protein. The sample has 660,000 or so distinct CDR3 sequences, about two fifths seen once; the top ten hold 2.5% to 3.5%. These data originate in a study of Graves' ophthalmopathy and Graves' hyperthyroidism. The germline V gene has CDR1 DFQATT and CDR2 SNEGSKA (reference sequence). This CDR3 has 14 residues. Trimming took 3 bases from V and 1 from J; bases not matched to a gene: 2.

This chain uses TRBV20-1 with TRBJ2-3; the match to TRBD2 covers 9 bases. The TCR was taken from an adult man with Graves' ophthalmopathy. Sequencing was done on a sample of peripheral blood. The CDR3, as DNA: TGCAGTGCTAGCGCTAGCGGGGGCACAGATACGCAGTATTTT. Translation: CSASASGGTDTQYF.